This is a list of T cell receptor beta chains from one sample in a study of shared clonotypes between healthy human individuals. Generated by immunoSEQ multiplex PCR, the TCRdb table keeps only in-frame clones and is missing some. The sample records approximately 500,000 clones, approximately 78% being singletons. Sequences were obtained from PBMCs. The source of these receptors is a woman aged 40 to 50 in good health. Some clones in this sample may be carry-over from other donors' samples. CDR3s include the opening cysteine and the closing phenylalanine or tryptophan. The order of the fields is V gene, clone size, J gene, D gene, CDR3 protein, CDR3 DNA. D genes are given only for firm matches. Only some rows state a clone size, as once, few, many or a class for expanded clones.

v_call: TRBV9; clone_size: once; j_call: TRBJ2-7; d_call: TRBD1; cdr3_aa: CASSVGGQGFYEQYF; cdr3_nt: TGTGCCAGCAGCGTAGGGGGACAGGGGTTCTACGAGCAGTACTTC
v_call: TRBV28; clone_size: NA; j_call: TRBJ2-2; d_call: NA; cdr3_aa: CASWGGELFF; cdr3_nt: TGTGCCAGCTGGGGAGGGGAGCTGTTTTTT
v_call: TRBV9; clone_size: NA; j_call: TRBJ1-2; d_call: NA; cdr3_aa: CASSPRTALFSNYGYTF; cdr3_nt: TGTGCCAGCAGCCCAAGGACAGCGTTGTTCTCTAACTATGGCTACACCTTC
v_call: TRBV28; clone_size: NA; j_call: TRBJ2-7; d_call: NA; cdr3_aa: CASSLGLGEQYF; cdr3_nt: TGTGCCAGCAGTTTAGGCCTTGGAGAGCAGTACTTC
v_call: TRBV19; clone_size: NA; j_call: TRBJ2-1; d_call: TRBD1; cdr3_aa: CASSRDRGRNEQFF; cdr3_nt: TGTGCCAGTAGTAGGGACAGGGGGCGAAATGAGCAGTTCTTC
v_call: TRBV5-6; clone_size: NA; j_call: TRBJ2-7; d_call: TRBD1; cdr3_aa: CASSSPGQSYEQYF; cdr3_nt: TGTGCCAGCAGCAGCCCGGGACAGAGTTACGAGCAGTACTTC
v_call: TRBV18; clone_size: NA; j_call: TRBJ1-2; d_call: NA; cdr3_aa: CASSPPNYGHQMYGYTF; cdr3_nt: TGTGCCAGCTCACCACCGAACTACGGACACCAGATGTATGGCTACACCTTC
v_call: TRBV7-9; clone_size: few; j_call: TRBJ2-2; d_call: TRBD1; cdr3_aa: CASSSGTVTGELFF; cdr3_nt: TGTGCCAGCAGCTCCGGGACAGTCACCGGGGAGCTGTTTTTT
v_call: TRBV2; clone_size: few; j_call: TRBJ1-2; d_call: NA; cdr3_aa: CASSEDRSYGYTF; cdr3_nt: TGTGCCAGCAGTGAAGACAGAAGCTATGGCTACACCTTC
v_call: TRBV6-5; clone_size: many; j_call: TRBJ1-1; d_call: NA; cdr3_aa: CASSPLVRGTEAFF; cdr3_nt: TGTGCCAGCAGTCCCTTAGTAAGGGGAACTGAAGCTTTCTTT
v_call: TRBV10-2; clone_size: NA; j_call: TRBJ2-1; d_call: TRBD2; cdr3_aa: CASRRAGGPVSGNEQFF; cdr3_nt: TGCGCCAGCAGGAGGGCGGGAGGGCCAGTCTCGGGCAATGAGCAGTTCTTC
v_call: TRBV5-1; clone_size: NA; j_call: TRBJ2-1; d_call: NA; cdr3_aa: CASSPGSREGEQFF; cdr3_nt: TGCGCCAGCAGCCCGGGATCTAGGGAAGGTGAGCAGTTCTTC
v_call: TRBV7-2; clone_size: NA; j_call: TRBJ2-7; d_call: NA; cdr3_aa: CASSSSGGPYEQYF; cdr3_nt: TGTGCCAGCAGCTCCTCGGGTGGGCCCTACGAGCAGTACTTC
v_call: TRBV6-5; clone_size: NA; j_call: TRBJ2-7; d_call: NA; cdr3_aa: CVGSYSASTHEQYF; cdr3_nt: TGTGTCGGCAGTTACTCAGCCAGCACCCACGAGCAGTACTTC
v_call: TRBV10-3; clone_size: NA; j_call: TRBJ2-7; d_call: NA; cdr3_aa: CAISRSTYEQYF; cdr3_nt: TGTGCCATTAGTCGGAGCACCTACGAGCAGTACTTC
v_call: TRBV9; clone_size: NA; j_call: TRBJ2-7; d_call: TRBD2; cdr3_aa: CASSAGTSGAGDEQYF; cdr3_nt: TGTGCCAGCAGCGCAGGGACTAGCGGGGCGGGGGACGAGCAGTACTTC
v_call: TRBV2; clone_size: NA; j_call: TRBJ2-1; d_call: NA; cdr3_aa: CASSEAEVFHNGQFF; cdr3_nt: TGTGCCAGCAGTGAGGCGGAAGTTTTCCACAATGGGCAGTTCTTC
v_call: TRBV5-1; clone_size: once; j_call: TRBJ2-5; d_call: NA; cdr3_aa: CASSLVPGFQRETQYF; cdr3_nt: TGCGCCAGCAGCTTGGTGCCCGGCTTTCAGAGGGAGACCCAGTACTTC
v_call: TRBV9; clone_size: NA; j_call: TRBJ2-3; d_call: NA; cdr3_aa: CASSVDWGDTQYF; cdr3_nt: TGTGCCAGCAGCGTAGACTGGGGGGATACGCAGTATTTT
v_call: TRBV27; clone_size: NA; j_call: TRBJ1-2; d_call: TRBD1; cdr3_aa: CASSPGQGEGYTF; cdr3_nt: TGTGCCAGCAGTCCAGGACAGGGTGAAGGCTACACCTTC
v_call: TRBV27; clone_size: NA; j_call: TRBJ2-7; d_call: NA; cdr3_aa: CASSLLGQPTNQYF; cdr3_nt: TGTGCCAGCAGTTTATTGGGACAACCTACGAATCAGTACTTC
v_call: TRBV25-1; clone_size: few; j_call: TRBJ1-4; d_call: NA; cdr3_aa: CASSDQVEEKLFF; cdr3_nt: TGTGCCAGCAGTGACCAGGTCGAGGAAAAACTGTTTTTT
v_call: TRBV5-4; clone_size: NA; j_call: TRBJ2-2; d_call: NA; cdr3_aa: CASSRGANTGELFF; cdr3_nt: TGTGCCAGCAGCCGCGGAGCGAACACCGGGGAGCTGTTTTTT
v_call: TRBV7-1; clone_size: once; j_call: TRBJ2-5; d_call: NA; cdr3_aa: CASSSLWETQYF; cdr3_nt: TGTGCCAGCAGCTCCCTTTGGGAGACCCAGTACTTC
v_call: TRBV6-5; clone_size: NA; j_call: TRBJ2-7; d_call: NA; cdr3_aa: CASSRDRLGSYEQYF; cdr3_nt: TGTGCCAGCAGCCGAGACAGGTTAGGCTCCTACGAGCAGTACTTC